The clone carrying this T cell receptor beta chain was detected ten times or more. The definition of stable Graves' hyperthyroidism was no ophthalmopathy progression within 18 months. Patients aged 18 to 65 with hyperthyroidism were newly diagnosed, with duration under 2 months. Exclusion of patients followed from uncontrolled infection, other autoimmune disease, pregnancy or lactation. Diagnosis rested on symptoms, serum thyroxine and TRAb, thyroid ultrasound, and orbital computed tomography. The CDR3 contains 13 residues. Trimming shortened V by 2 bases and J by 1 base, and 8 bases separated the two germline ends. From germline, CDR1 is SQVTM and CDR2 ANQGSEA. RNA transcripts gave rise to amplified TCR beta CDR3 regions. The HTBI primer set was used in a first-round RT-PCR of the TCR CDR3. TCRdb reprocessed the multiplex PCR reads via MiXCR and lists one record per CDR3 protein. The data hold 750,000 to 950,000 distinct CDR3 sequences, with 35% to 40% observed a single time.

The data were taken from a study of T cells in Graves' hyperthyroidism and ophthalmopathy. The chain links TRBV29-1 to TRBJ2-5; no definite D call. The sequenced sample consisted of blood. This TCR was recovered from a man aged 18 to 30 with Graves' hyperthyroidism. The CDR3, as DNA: TGCAGCGTTGAACTGCAGTTCCAAGAGACCCAGTACTTC. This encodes CSVELQFQETQYF. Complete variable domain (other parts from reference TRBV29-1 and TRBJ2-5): SAVISQKPSRDICQRGTSLTIQCQVDSQVTMMFWYRQQPGQSLTLIATANQGSEATYESGFVIDKFPISRPNLTFSTLTVSNMSPEDSSIYLCSVELQFQETQYFGPGTRLLVL.